The rows below give T cell receptor beta chains drawn from one sample of a study of a mutant IDH1 vaccine in newly diagnosed glioma. Here immunoSEQ multiplex PCR was the method, and the copy in TCRdb shows in-frame clones only, minus some. The table lists about 83,000 clones, roughly 90% of them singletons. The antigens for these receptors are not known. Sequenced material: PBMCs, taken from a glioma patient whose treatment included an IDH1 peptide vaccine. All receptors derive from a woman in her fifties or sixties with glioma. The CDR3 runs from the conserved cysteine through the conserved F or W. D genes are given only for firm matches. For some rows the clone size is stated as once, few or many, or as a class when expanded; others skip it.

d_call	clone_size	j_call	v_call	cdr3_aa	cdr3_nt
TRBD1	.	TRBJ1-2	TRBV5-4	CASSETGNYGYTF	TGTGCCAGCAGTGAGACAGGGAACTATGGCTACACCTTC
.	.	TRBJ2-5	TRBV7-8	CASSRQETQYF	TGTGCCAGCAGCCGTCAAGAGACCCAGTACTTC
TRBD2	.	TRBJ2-1	TRBV29-1	CSVASGDEQFF	TGCAGCGTTGCTAGCGGCGATGAGCAGTTCTTC
.	once	TRBJ2-5	TRBV27	CASSPLGLKAPYF	TGTGCCAGCAGTCCGTTGGGCCTAAAGGCACCGTACTTC
TRBD2	.	TRBJ2-5	TRBV15	CATSRDRIMPSGFQETQYF	TGTGCCACCAGCAGAGATCGAATAATGCCTAGCGGATTCCAAGAGACCCAGTACTTC
.	.	TRBJ1-1	TRBV4-1	CASSQSRDNTEAFF	TGCGCCAGCAGCCAGTCCCGGGACAACACTGAAGCTTTCTTT
TRBD2	.	TRBJ2-3	TRBV5-1	CASKSSSGSSADTQYF	TGCGCCAGCAAATCCTCTAGCGGGAGTTCTGCAGATACGCAGTATTTT
TRBD1	.	TRBJ2-2	TRBV7-8	CASSLGQGSGAGELFF	TGTGCCAGCAGCTTAGGACAGGGGTCTGGGGCCGGGGAGCTGTTTTTT
.	.	TRBJ1-5	TRBV28	CASSSYSTAPNQPQHF	TGTGCCAGCAGTTCTTACTCCACGGCACCCAATCAGCCCCAGCATTTT
TRBD2	.	TRBJ2-1	TRBV9	CASSVAGGSYNEQFF	TGTGCCAGCAGCGTAGCGGGAGGCTCCTACAATGAGCAGTTCTTC
.	once	TRBJ2-2	TRBV5-1	CASSWPAATGELFF	TGCGCCAGCAGCTGGCCGGCGGCCACCGGGGAGCTGTTTTTT
.	once	TRBJ2-7	TRBV5-4	CASSLVAGPSYEQYF	TGTGCCAGCAGCTTGGTGGCAGGGCCATCCTACGAGCAGTACTTC
TRBD1	.	TRBJ1-4	TRBV7-9	CASSLGTGGGKLFF	TGTGCCAGCAGCTTGGGCACAGGGGGAGGAAAACTGTTTTTT
TRBD2	.	TRBJ2-3	TRBV5-1	CASSLGLADSTDTQYF	TGCGCCAGCAGCCTTGGGCTAGCGGATAGCACAGATACGCAGTATTTT
.	.	TRBJ1-5	TRBV19	CASSRRYSNQPQHF	TGTGCCAGTAGTCGACGGTATAGCAATCAGCCCCAGCATTTT
.	.	TRBJ1-1	TRBV6-5	CASSPPGQPEAFF	TGTGCCAGCAGCCCTCCCGGACAGCCTGAAGCTTTCTTT
.	.	TRBJ1-1	TRBV30	CAWTLGPANTEAFF	TGTGCCTGGACCCTAGGACCTGCGAACACTGAAGCTTTCTTT